This record looks at one T cell receptor (beta chain) sequence and its context. The sample is drawn from a study of blood T cell repertoires in COVID-19. Study information: The samples span acute and convalescent COVID-19 from the United States, Italy and Spain. The cDNA or gDNA used as material had been derived from T cells, B-cell-depleted T cells, or PBMCs.

Authors' data handling: Reference gene primer amplification yielded estimated nucleated cell counts. The table came from immunoSEQ multiplex PCR; TCRdb's copy has only in-frame clones and leaves some out. V and J calls and clone size are copied from that table; D and trimming were computed from the DNA. The sample holds 110,000 or so clones, about 85% seen once. Germline lookup yields CDR1 KGHSH and CDR2 LQKENI. This CDR3 region has 14 residues. V lost 3 bases, J lost 7 bases, and 7 bases stayed unmatched. This receptor was identified in a human donor in a cohort sampled during active COVID-19. The sample comprised peripheral blood. The chain joins TRBV18 to TRBJ1-2; TRBD1 matches 8 bases. CDR3: CASSPMTGAGGYTF. In nucleotides, the CDR3 is TGTGCCAGCTCACCTATGACAGGGGCGGGTGGCTACACCTTC.